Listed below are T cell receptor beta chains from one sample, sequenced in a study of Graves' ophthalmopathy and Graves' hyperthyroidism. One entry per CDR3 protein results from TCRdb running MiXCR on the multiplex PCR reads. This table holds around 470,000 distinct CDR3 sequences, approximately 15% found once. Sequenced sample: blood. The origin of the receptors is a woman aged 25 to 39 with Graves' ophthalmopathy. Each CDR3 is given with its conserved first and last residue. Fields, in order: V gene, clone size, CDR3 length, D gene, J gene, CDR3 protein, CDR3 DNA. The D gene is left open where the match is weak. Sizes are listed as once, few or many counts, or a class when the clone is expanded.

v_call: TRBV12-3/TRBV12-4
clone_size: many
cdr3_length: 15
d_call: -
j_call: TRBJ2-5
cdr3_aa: CASSPLARGQETQYF
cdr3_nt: TGTGCCAGCAGTCCGCTAGCGAGAGGGCAAGAGACCCAGTACTTC

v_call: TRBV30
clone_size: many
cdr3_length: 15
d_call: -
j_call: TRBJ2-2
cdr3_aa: CAWKMDLTNTGELFF
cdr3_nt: TGTGCCTGGAAGATGGACTTAACGAACACCGGGGAGCTGTTTTTT

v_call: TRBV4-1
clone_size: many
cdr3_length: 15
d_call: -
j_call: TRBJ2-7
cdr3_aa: CASSHGDKTSYEQYF
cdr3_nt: TGCGCCAGCAGCCATGGGGACAAGACCTCCTACGAGCAGTACTTC

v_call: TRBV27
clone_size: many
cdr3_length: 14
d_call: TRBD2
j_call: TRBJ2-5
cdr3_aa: CASSATGEGETQYF
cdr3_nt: TGTGCCAGCAGTGCTACGGGGGAGGGAGAGACCCAGTACTTC

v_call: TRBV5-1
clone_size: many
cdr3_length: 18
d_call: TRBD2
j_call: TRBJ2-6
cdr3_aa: CASSLVSGISSGANVLTF
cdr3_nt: TGCGCCAGCAGCTTGGTGAGCGGGATTAGCTCTGGGGCCAACGTCCTGACTTTC

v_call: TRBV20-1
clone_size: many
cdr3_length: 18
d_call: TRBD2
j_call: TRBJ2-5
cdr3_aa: CSAYLGTSLISLQETQYF
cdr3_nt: TGCAGTGCTTACCTCGGGACTAGCTTAATCTCCCTCCAAGAGACCCAGTACTTC

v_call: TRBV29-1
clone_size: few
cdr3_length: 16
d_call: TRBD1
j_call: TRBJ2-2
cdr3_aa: CSVVCFRDRSTGELFF
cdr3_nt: TGCAGCGTTGTTTGTTTCAGGGACAGGTCCACCGGGGAGCTGTTTTTT

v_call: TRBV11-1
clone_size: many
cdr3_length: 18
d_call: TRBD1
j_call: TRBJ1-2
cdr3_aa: CASSLGLSDRGRHYGYTF
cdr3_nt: TGTGCCAGCAGCTTAGGTTTATCGGACAGGGGGCGTCACTATGGCTACACCTTC

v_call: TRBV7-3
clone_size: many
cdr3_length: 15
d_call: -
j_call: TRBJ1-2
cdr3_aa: CASSLKAGGKGGYTF
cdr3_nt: TGTGCCAGCAGCTTAAAGGCAGGTGGAAAGGGTGGCTACACCTTC

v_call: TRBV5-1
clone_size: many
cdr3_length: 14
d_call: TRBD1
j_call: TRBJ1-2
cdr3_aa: CASSFRQGGYGYTF
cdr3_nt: TGCGCCAGCAGCTTCCGACAGGGAGGCTATGGCTACACCTTC

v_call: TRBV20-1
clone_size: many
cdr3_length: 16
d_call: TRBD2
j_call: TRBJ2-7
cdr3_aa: CSASGLAGVGAYEQYF
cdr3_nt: TGCAGTGCTAGTGGACTAGCGGGAGTAGGTGCCTACGAGCAGTACTTC

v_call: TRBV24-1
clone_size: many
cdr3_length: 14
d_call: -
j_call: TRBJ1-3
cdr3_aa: CASDGEASGNTIYF
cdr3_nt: TGTGCCTCCGACGGGGAGGCCTCTGGAAACACCATATATTTT

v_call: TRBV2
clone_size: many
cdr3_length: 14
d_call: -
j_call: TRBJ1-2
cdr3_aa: CASSESDMGYGYTF
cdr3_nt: TGTGCCAGCAGTGAAAGTGACATGGGCTATGGCTACACCTTC

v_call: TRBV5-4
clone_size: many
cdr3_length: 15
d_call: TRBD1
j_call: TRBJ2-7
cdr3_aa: CASSPGQGYPYEQYF
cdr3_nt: TGTGCCAGCAGCCCCGGACAGGGGTACCCCTACGAGCAGTACTTC

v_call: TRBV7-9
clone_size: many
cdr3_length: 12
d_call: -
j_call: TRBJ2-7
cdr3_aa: CASSLGGPPQYF
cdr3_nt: TGTGCCAGCAGCTTAGGAGGCCCTCCGCAGTACTTC

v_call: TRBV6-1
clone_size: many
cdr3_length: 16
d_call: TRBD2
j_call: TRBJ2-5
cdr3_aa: CASSVSSGSPQETQYF
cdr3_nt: TGTGCCAGCAGTGTATCTAGCGGTTCCCCTCAAGAGACCCAGTACTTC

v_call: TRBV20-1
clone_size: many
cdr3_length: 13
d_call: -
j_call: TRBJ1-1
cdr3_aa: CSAGGLGNTEAFF
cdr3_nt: TGCAGTGCCGGCGGCTTGGGGAACACTGAAGCTTTCTTT

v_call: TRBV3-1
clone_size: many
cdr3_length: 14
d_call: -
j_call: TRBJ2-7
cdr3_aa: CASSPPLATYEQYF
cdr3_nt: TGTGCCAGCAGCCCCCCCCTAGCGACCTACGAGCAGTACTTC

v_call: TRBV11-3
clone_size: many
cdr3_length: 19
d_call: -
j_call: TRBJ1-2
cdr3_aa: CASSLQTPLTTGRYYGYTF
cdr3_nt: TGTGCCAGCAGCTTACAGACCCCTCTTACTACAGGTCGCTACTATGGCTACACCTTC

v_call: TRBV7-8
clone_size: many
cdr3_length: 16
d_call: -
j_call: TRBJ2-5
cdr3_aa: CASSLGLRGPQETQYF
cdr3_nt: TGTGCCAGCAGCTTAGGACTCCGGGGGCCTCAAGAGACCCAGTACTTC

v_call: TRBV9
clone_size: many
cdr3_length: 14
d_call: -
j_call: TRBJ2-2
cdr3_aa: CASSPGSSTGELFF
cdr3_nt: TGTGCCAGCAGCCCGGGATCGAGCACCGGGGAGCTGTTTTTT